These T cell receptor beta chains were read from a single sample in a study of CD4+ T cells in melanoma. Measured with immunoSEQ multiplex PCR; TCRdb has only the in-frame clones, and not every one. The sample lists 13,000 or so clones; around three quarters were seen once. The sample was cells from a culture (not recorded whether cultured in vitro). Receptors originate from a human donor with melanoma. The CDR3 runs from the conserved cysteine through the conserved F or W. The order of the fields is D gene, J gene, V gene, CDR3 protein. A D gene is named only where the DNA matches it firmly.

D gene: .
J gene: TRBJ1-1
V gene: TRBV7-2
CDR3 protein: CASSLSGPRATEAFF

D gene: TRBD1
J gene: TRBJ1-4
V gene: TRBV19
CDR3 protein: CASSPGQPREKLFF

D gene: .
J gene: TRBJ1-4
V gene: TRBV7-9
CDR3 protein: CASSRGGDREKLFF

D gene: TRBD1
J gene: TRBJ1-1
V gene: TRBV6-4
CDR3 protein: CASRPSDRVFTEAFF

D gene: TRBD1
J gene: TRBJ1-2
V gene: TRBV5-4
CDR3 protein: CASSSYLGQGALGGYTF

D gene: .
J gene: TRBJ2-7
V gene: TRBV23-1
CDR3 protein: CASSHRQSYEQYF

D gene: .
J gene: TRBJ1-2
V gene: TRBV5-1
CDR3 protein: CASSLEGGVRGYTF

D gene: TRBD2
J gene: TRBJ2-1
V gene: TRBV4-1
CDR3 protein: CASSQGRVPGGYNEQFF

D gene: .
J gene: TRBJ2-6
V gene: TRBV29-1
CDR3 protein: CSVEGGSGANVLTF

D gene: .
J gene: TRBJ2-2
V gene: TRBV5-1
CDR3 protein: CASSPSTGFAGELFF

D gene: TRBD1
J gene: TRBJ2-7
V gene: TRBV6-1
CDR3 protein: CASSLHHRGEQYF

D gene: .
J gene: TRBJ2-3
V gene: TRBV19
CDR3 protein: CASSLHGGSSTDTQYF

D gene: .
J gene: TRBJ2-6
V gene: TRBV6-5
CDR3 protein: CASSGANSGANVLTF

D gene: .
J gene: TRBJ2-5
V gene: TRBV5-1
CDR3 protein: CASSLTGTFSETQYF

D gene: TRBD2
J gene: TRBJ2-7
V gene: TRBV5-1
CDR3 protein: CASSLGTSGREQYF

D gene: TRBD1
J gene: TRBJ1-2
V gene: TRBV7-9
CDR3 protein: CASRVTGAIDYGYTF

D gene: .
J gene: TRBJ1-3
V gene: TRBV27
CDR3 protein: CASGRGNTIYF

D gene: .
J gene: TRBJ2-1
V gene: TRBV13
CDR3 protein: CASSLVPMYNEQFF

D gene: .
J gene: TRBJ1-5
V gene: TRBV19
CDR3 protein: CASSISYQPQHF

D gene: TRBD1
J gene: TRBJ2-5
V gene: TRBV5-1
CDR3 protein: CASSFSGTGEETQYF

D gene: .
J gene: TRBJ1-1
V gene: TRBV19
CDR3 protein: CASSIHVEAFF

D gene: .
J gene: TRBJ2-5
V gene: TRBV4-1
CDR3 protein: CASSQGPGRQETQYF

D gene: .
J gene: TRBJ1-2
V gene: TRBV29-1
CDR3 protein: CSVRTGITNYGYTF

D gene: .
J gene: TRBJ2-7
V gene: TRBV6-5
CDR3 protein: CASRIRGEQYF

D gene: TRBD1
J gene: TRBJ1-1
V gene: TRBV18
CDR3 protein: CASSSDRPPEAFF

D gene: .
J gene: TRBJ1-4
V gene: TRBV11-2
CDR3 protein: CASSLVARSNEKLFF

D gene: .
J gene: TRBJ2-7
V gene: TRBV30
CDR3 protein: CAWSLGYEQYF

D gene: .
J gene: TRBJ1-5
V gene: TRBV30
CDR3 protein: CAWSVPPGPQHF

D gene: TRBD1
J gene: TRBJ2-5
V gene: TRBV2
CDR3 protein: CASSPGQGGYQETQYF

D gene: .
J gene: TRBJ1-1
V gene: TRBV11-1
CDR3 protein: CASSQGGGWNTEAFF

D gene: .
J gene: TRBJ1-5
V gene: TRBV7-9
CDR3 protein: CASSHVGVVNQPQHF

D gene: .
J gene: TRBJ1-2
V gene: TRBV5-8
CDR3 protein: CASSLPTNYGYTF

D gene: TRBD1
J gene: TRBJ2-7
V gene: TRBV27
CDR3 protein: CASSLFQGAYEQYF

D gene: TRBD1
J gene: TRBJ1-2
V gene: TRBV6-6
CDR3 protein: CASSYSTGADYTF

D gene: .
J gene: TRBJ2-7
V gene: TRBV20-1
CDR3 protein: CSATSPREQYF

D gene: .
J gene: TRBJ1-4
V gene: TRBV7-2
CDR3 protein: CASARSRADEKLFF

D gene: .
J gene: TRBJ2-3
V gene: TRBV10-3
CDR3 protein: CAISGPTTDTQYF

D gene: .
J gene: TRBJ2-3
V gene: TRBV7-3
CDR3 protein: CASSGGGRADTQYF

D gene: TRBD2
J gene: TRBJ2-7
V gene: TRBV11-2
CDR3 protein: CASSRLAGIDEQYF

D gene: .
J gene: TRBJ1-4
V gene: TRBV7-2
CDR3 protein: CASSPRGGYNEKLFF

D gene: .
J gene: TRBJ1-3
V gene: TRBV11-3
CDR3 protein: CASRLKMGRWRGNTIYF

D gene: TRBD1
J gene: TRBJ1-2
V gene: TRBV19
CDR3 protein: CASSGQGSHYGYTF

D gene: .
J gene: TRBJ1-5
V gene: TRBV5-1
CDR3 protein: CASSLQGNQPQHF

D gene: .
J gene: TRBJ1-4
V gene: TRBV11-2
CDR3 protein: CASSYLPGEYEKLFF

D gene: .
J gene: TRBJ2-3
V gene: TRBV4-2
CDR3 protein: CASSRTSPDTQYF

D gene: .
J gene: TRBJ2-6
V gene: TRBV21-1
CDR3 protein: CATRTGSSSGANVLTF

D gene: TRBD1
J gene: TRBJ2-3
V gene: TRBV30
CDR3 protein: CARDRGWTDTQYF

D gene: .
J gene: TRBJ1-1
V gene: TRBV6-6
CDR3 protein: CASSSHPGGEAFF

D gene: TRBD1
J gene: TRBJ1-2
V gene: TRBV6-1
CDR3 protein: CATRTGSSEGYTF

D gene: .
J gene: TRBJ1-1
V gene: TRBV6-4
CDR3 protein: CASRATPNTEAFF

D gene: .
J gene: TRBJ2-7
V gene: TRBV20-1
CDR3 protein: CSAARAYEQYF

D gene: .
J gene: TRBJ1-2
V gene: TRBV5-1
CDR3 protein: CASSAEVYYGYTF

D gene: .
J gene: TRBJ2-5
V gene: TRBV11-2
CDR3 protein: CASSFGRSETQYF

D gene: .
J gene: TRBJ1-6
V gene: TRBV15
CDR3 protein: CATSRVPNSPLHF

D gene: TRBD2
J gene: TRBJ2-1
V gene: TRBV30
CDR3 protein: CAWSTGLAGIDEQFF

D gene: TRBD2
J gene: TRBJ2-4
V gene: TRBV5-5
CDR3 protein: CASSKSGGATNIQYF

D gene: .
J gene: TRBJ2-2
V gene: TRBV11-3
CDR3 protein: CASAGRGNTGELFF

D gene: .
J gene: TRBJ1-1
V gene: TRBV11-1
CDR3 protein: CASSRGRRRTLGTEAFF

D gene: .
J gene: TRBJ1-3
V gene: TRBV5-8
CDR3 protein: CASSLKRRNTIYF

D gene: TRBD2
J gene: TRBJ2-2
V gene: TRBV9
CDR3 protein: CASSVEWSGGNTGELFF